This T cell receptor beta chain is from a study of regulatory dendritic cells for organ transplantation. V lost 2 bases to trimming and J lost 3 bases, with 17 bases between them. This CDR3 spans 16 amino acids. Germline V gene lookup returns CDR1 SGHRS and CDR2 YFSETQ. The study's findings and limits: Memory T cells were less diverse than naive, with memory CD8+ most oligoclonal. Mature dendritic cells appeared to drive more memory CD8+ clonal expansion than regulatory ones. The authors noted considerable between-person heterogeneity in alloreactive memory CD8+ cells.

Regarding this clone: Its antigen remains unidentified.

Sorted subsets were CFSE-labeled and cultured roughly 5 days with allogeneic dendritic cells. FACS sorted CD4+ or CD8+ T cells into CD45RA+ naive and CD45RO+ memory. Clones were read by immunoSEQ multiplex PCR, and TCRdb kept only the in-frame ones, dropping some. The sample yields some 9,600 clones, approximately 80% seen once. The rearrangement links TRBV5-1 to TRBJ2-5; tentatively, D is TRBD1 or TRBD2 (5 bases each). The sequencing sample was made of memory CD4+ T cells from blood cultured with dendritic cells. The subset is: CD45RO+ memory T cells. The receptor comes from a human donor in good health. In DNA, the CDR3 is TGCGCCAGCAGCTTCCGGGACGTAGCCGATGAAGAGACCCAGTACTTC. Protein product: CASSFRDVADEETQYF.